This T cell receptor (beta chain) stems from a study of cytomegalovirus exposure and HLA in healthy donors (dated by TCRdb to about 2017). With respect to the entire study: According to an earlier analysis of 450 to 650 of the donors, about 190 million T cells yielded some 120 million unique TCR beta sequences and more than 250 Gb of sequence data. An earlier analysis of some 600 of the donors applied high-throughput TCR beta sequencing to assess whether each TCR beta V gene segment acted as functional or pseudogenic. Among the roughly 390 genotyped donors, approximately 76% belonged to the genetic ancestry cluster associated with self-reported Caucasian donors. HLA typing included class I and class II loci at four-digit resolution. An early release covering about 600 HLA-typed donors comprised about 300 gigabases of sequencing data and tens of millions of unique TCR sequences. Rather than drawing on any new phenotypic data, the later analysis identified candidate immune exposures from TCR beta sequences and the way those sequences occurred across donors. Because of strong linkage in the cohort, four or five DR-DQ haplotypes were treated as single units for association and clustering. To study patterns of TCR occurrence, a later analysis re-analyzed previously published TCR beta repertoires from 700 or so donors and added high-resolution HLA genotyping. The study profiled the T cell repertoires of around 700 subjects by immunosequencing and related them to cytomegalovirus serostatus. Alongside the repertoire data, information on donor age, sex, ethnicity and CMV serostatus was compiled. Every discovery cohort repertoire had been produced on one sequencing platform. The study aimed to test whether cataloging public T cell receptors could reveal signatures of past pathogen exposure. Besides the first cohort of hundreds of subjects, a separate validation cohort made up of 120 or so different subjects was used. Typing coverage differed by locus: A, B, C, DRB1 and DQB1 were typed in about 620-630 donors, DQA1 in about 500, DPA1 in roughly 590, and DPB1 in roughly 470. On average, about 200,000 unique TCR beta nucleotide sequences were sequenced per donor among roughly 430 genotyped donors of the cohort, with 15% to 20% of those sequences being non-productive. To predict cytomegalovirus infection status, the study combined high-throughput TCR immunosequencing, statistical association of individual TCRs with disease status, and machine learning. Genome-wide SNP genotypes for about 60% of the roughly 670 donors were used in a later genetic analysis, which treated that subset as a discovery cohort.

Receptor libraries were prepared by the immunoSEQ multiplex PCR assay. For the multiplex PCR, a mixture combining 60 forward primers for TCR Vbeta segments and 13 reverse primers for TCR Jbeta segments was used. A multiplex PCR assay on genomic DNA amplified the CDR3 region of rearranged TCR beta genes. On the Illumina HiSeq System, the amplified TCR beta libraries were sequenced as 87-base-pair reads. Concerning the study's data processing: A later analysis counted about 76 million unique TCR beta chains across the 690 or so repertoires, and 10 million to 12 million of these chains were shared by at least two donors. Raw reads were error-corrected and collapsed into unique sequences with a nearest-neighbor algorithm that merged closely related sequences to remove PCR and sequencing errors. CDR3 sequences were aligned to IMGT reference sequences to assign V, D and J gene segments. For a sequence to be retained, at least a six-nucleotide match to both a V gene segment and a J gene segment was required. Rearrangements were classified as productive when the CDR3 lacked stop codons and remained in frame with V and J, and all other rearrangements were classified as non-productive. CDR3 was defined by IMGT convention, running from the second conserved V-encoded cysteine to the conserved J-encoded phenylalanine. In an earlier analysis of around 640 of the donors, sequences lacking an unambiguous match to a single V gene segment were excluded. In an earlier analysis of 500 to 750 of the donors, V segments were called functional above 56.7% productive rearrangements and were called segregating when the between-donor standard deviation exceeded 5%. A statistical classification framework was built for diagnosing cytomegalovirus status from the catalog of TCR beta chain sequences. In a later analysis, TCR nucleotide sequences were compared against IMGT/GENE-DB human TR gene sequences so that V and J genes could be assigned. A later analysis assigned CDR3 sequences and most-parsimonious VDJ recombination scenarios with the TCRdist pipeline. In a later analysis, every TCR beta chain was defined by the combination of its CDR3 amino acid sequence and its V-gene family, and reads without a unique V-gene family were dropped. To address suspected cross-contamination and a sequencing artifact, a later analysis removed 550 to 750 highly shared, low-generation-probability nucleotide sequences. In a later analysis, a clonal expansion index was calculated for each public chain from normalized within-repertoire ranks of inferred template counts. In a later analysis, generation probabilities were computed using a VDJ recombination model fitted to out-of-frame rearrangements, and the results were checked against IGoR. A later analysis scored TCR-TCR, TCR-HLA and TCR-CMV co-occurrence with hypergeometric tests, applying a repertoire-size bias correction to TCR pairs. In a later analysis, false discovery rates were estimated by permuting HLA or CMV assignments 20 times. In a later analysis, co-occurring TCRs were grouped using DBSCAN, with TCRdist sequence similarity added in when clustering inside HLA-allele-positive subsets. For co-occurrence clustering, repertoires with fewer than 30,000 or more than 120,000 public chains were excluded, along with about five repertoires with anomalous nucleotide sharing. The immuneACCESS repertoire file appears here via TCRdb, limited to in-frame rearrangements. These files lack a portion of the clones; in checked studies, under half of the deficit traces to unresolved V genes, and the cause of the others is not known. That table is the source of V, J and clone size, and D and trimming were worked out from the DNA. Present in this sample are over 150,000 clones, 70% to 80% of which were seen just once. The ten biggest clones cover 2.9% of the sample.

What the study reported, not specific to this receptor: In a later genetic analysis, fewer N-insertions in productive TCRs were reported among donors in an Asian-associated ancestry cluster than the approximately 630-donor mean. CMV serostatus was the only immune exposure information available for the cohort. In an earlier analysis of approximately 600 of the donors, most TCR beta V segments were observed in productive rearrangements about 87% or about 30% of the time, broadly matching IMGT annotations. In a later analysis, the rate of TCR association differed among HLA loci, with DRB1 alleles having the most associated TCRs and HLA-C alleles having the fewest. In a later analysis, HLA-associated TCR beta chains were found to be more clonally expanded and to have lower generation probabilities than equally common non-associated chains. The 87-base-pair reads could not distinguish some IMGT-functional V segments, including TRBV6-2 and TRBV6-3, so those segments were excluded. Linkage disequilibrium might explain the correlated functional status among segregating V segments, but an unknown experimental factor could not be ruled out. This cohort had only TCR beta chains sequenced, and the lack of alpha or paired-chain data limited which features could be detected. The presence/absence analyses assumed that sequencing depth was roughly uniform across donors, and that assumption may not be true. In vitro tests confirmed that three of the cytomegalovirus-associated TCR beta chains recognize cytomegalovirus antigens. A further reported finding was that TCR beta sequences accurately predicted the HLA-A and HLA-B alleles for most subjects in the first cohort. According to a later analysis, parvovirus B19, influenza, CMV and Epstein-Barr virus appeared linked to several top co-occurrence clusters. The authors suggested that the approach could potentially be generalized to other disease states and immunological phenotypes. HLA typing was unavailable for some donors at each locus, so association tests used only the typed subset. A group of highly shared sequence variants was considered likely to be a technical artifact of the sequencing pipeline. In the study, 150 to 200 TCR beta chains were listed as associated with cytomegalovirus. Most TCR sequences were seen in very few donors, while some public TCRs were found in many individuals. The classifier was reported to diagnose cytomegalovirus status with high specificity and sensitivity in both the original and validation cohorts. An association between a missense DCLRE1C variant and V-gene and J-gene trimming of TCR beta chains was found in a later genetic analysis and replicated in an independent cohort. In a later analysis, most CMV-associated TCR beta chains were found to appear HLA-restricted, with HLA associations seemingly driven largely by CMV exposure. Assigning TCR associations to individual alleles was difficult when HLA alleles, especially DR and DQ, strongly co-occurred. Because counts were too low, seventeen rarely observed V segments, including chromosome 9 orphons, were excluded from the earlier analysis of a few hundred of the donors. Specific HLA alleles were associated with more than 15,000 TCR beta sequences at a false discovery rate of 0.05 in a later analysis.

The cohort comprised 710 or so healthy bone marrow donors. At the time of sampling, every cohort member was nominally healthy, though immune exposures that went unrecorded were likely present. The donor was CMV seronegative and belonged to the group of over 300 seronegative cohort members. A peripheral blood sample was collected from each donor, and TCR beta sequencing was performed on peripheral blood mononuclear cells. Genomic DNA was extracted from the blood cell samples with the Qiagen DNeasy Blood Extraction Kit. Including the terminal cysteine and phenylalanine, the CDR3 comprises 16 residues. The only DNA kept is the CDR3, 48 bases in frame from the first base. For CDR1 and CDR2, the germline V gene (reference sequence) lists LNHDA and SQIVND. V and J are truncated by 1 base and 0 bases respectively, leaving an intervening sequence of 7 bases. This clone turned up a few times. The specificity of this receptor is unknown. Base-call qualities are not available, and no considerably larger clone is one nucleotide away.

The TCR originated in a male donor in good health and CMV-seronegative. Source material: PBMCs. The sequence links TRBV19 to TRBJ2-6, with the D gene not confidently named. Here the CDR3 is given as CASSIGGVSGANVLTF. The nucleotide sequence reads as follows: TGTGCCAGTAGTATAGGCGGCGTCTCTGGGGCCAACGTCCTGACTTTC. Beyond the CDR3, the reference TRBV19 and TRBJ2-6 genes provide the residues; the full variable domain reads: DGGITQSPKYLFRKEGQNVTLSCEQNLNHDAMYWYRQDPGQGLRLIYYSQIVNDFQKGDIAEGYSVSREKKESFPLTVTSAQKNPTAFYLCASSIGGVSGANVLTFGAGSRLTVL.